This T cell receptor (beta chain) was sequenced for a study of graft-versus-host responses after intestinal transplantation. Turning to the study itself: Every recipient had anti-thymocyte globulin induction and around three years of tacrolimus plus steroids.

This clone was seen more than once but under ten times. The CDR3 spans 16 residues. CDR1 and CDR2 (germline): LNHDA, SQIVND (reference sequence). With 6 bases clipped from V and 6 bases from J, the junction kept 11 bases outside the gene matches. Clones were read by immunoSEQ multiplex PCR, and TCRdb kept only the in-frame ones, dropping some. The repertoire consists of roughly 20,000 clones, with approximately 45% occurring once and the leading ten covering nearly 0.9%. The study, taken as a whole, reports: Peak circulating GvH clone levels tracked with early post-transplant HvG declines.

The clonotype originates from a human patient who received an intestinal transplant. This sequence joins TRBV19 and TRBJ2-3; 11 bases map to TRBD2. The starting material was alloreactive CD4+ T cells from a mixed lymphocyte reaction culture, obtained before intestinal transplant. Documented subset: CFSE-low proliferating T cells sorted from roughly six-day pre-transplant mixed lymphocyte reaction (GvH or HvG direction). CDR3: CASRGNLGTSGDTQYF. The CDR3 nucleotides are TGTGCCAGTAGGGGAAACCTCGGGACTAGCGGTGATACGCAGTATTTT.